The rows below give T cell receptor beta chains drawn from one sample of a study of cytomegalovirus exposure and HLA in healthy donors. Libraries were prepared by immunoSEQ multiplex PCR; TCRdb keeps only in-frame clonotypes and omits some of them. The table includes roughly 120,000 clones, around 86% detected once. What was sequenced was PBMCs. These receptors were obtained from a woman younger than 45 in good health and CMV-seronegative. Each CDR3 is given with its conserved first and last residue. The order of the fields is CDR3 protein, CDR3 DNA, clone size, J gene, V gene, D gene. D genes are given only for firm matches. Clone size is shown for a subset of rows, as once, few, many or a class of expanded clone.

CASSLFVTSGSADTQYF,TGTGCCAGCAGCTTATTCGTCACTAGCGGGAGCGCAGATACGCAGTATTTT,NA,TRBJ2-3,TRBV7-3,TRBD2
CAISDVAGGSGELFF,TGTGCCATCAGTGACGTAGCGGGAGGGTCCGGGGAGCTGTTTTTT,NA,TRBJ2-2,TRBV10-3,TRBD2
CASSQDWMGQGETQYF,TGCGCCAGCAGCCAAGATTGGATGGGACAGGGAGAGACCCAGTACTTC,NA,TRBJ2-5,TRBV4-3,TRBD1
CAWSLSGQTNYGYTF,TGTGCCTGGAGTCTTTCGGGACAGACTAACTATGGCTACACCTTC,NA,TRBJ1-2,TRBV30,TRBD1
CASSPTQDRDEKLFF,TGCGCCAGCAGCCCGACTCAGGACAGGGACGAAAAACTGTTTTTT,NA,TRBJ1-4,TRBV4-1,TRBD1
CASSLGSGNTIYF,TGCGCCAGCAGCCTAGGCTCTGGAAACACCATATATTTT,NA,TRBJ1-3,TRBV10-1,NA
CASLAETQYF,TGTGCCAGCTTAGCAGAGACCCAGTACTTC,NA,TRBJ2-5,TRBV6-1,NA
CASSQGLAGQETQYF,TGCGCCAGCAGCCAAGGACTAGCGGGGCAAGAGACCCAGTACTTC,NA,TRBJ2-5,TRBV4-3,TRBD2
CASSVRPQGNNEQFF,TGTGCCAGCAGTGTCCGGCCCCAGGGCAACAATGAGCAGTTCTTC,few,TRBJ2-1,TRBV6-5,NA
CATSGDRAANEKLFF,TGTGCCACCAGCGGAGACAGGGCGGCTAATGAAAAACTGTTTTTT,once,TRBJ1-4,TRBV15,TRBD1
CASSDSGTGHYEQYF,TGTGCCAGCAGCGATTCCGGGACAGGACACTACGAGCAGTACTTC,NA,TRBJ2-7,TRBV6-4,TRBD1
CATSSKGAGYKGELFF,TGTGCCACCAGCTCGAAAGGGGCAGGGTATAAGGGGGAGCTGTTTTTT,NA,TRBJ2-2,TRBV15,NA
CASSQEVQGLDGYTF,TGTGCCAGCAGCCAAGAGGTTCAGGGGCTGGATGGCTACACCTTC,NA,TRBJ1-2,TRBV14,NA
CASSPRGSGGEQYF,TGTGCCAGCAGTCCTCGTGGTTCCGGAGGTGAGCAGTACTTC,few,TRBJ2-7,TRBV11-2,NA
CAWNPRGAGGDEQFF,TGTGCCTGGAACCCCCGGGGTGCAGGGGGCGATGAGCAGTTCTTC,NA,TRBJ2-1,TRBV30,TRBD1
CASSLSSGTDLSYEQYF,TGTGCCAGCAGTTTATCATCGGGAACAGACCTTTCCTACGAGCAGTACTTC,NA,TRBJ2-7,TRBV27,NA
CASRTDRTSEAFF,TGTGCCAGCAGAACCGACAGGACCTCTGAAGCTTTCTTT,NA,TRBJ1-1,TRBV2,NA
CASSEDMASGYNEQFF,TGTGCCAGCAGTGAGGACATGGCTAGCGGGTACAATGAGCAGTTCTTC,NA,TRBJ2-1,TRBV6-4,TRBD2
CASSPLGQGGQETQYF,TGTGCCAGCAGCCCCCTGGGGCAAGGTGGTCAAGAGACCCAGTACTTC,NA,TRBJ2-5,TRBV28,NA
CASSNGRYRLRGYQPQHF,TGTGCCAGCAGCAATGGTCGGTATCGACTTAGGGGCTATCAGCCCCAGCATTTT,NA,TRBJ1-5,TRBV21-1,NA
CASTPLGGNTGELFF,TGTGCCAGCACCCCCCTCGGGGGGAACACCGGGGAGCTGTTTTTT,NA,TRBJ2-2,TRBV28,NA
CASSVGRGPNSGANVLTF,TGTGCCAGCAGCGTAGGCAGGGGGCCCAACTCTGGGGCCAACGTCCTGACTTTC,NA,TRBJ2-6,TRBV9,TRBD1
CASSSRQASYEQYF,TGTGCCAGCAGCTCCAGACAGGCGTCCTACGAGCAGTACTTC,NA,TRBJ2-7,TRBV7-8,NA
CASREGQFDEQYF,TGCGCCAGCAGGGAGGGACAGTTTGACGAGCAGTACTTC,NA,TRBJ2-7,TRBV5-1,NA
CASRGDRGLGANVLTF,TGTGCCAGCAGGGGTGACAGGGGGCTTGGGGCCAACGTCCTGACTTTC,NA,TRBJ2-6,TRBV2,TRBD1
CASRYLEVVSYNEQFF,TGCGCCAGCCGGTATCTAGAGGTAGTGTCCTACAATGAGCAGTTCTTC,NA,TRBJ2-1,TRBV5-1,NA
CASSRTEGQGNTGELFF,TGTGCCAGCAGCCGCACGGAGGGACAGGGTAACACCGGGGAGCTGTTTTTT,NA,TRBJ2-2,TRBV7-3,TRBD1
CASSLSEGTAYNEQFF,TGTGCCAGCAGTTTATCTGAGGGGACAGCTTACAATGAGCAGTTCTTC,few,TRBJ2-1,TRBV27,TRBD1
CASSFGNEQFF,TGTGCCAGCAGCTTCGGGAATGAGCAGTTCTTC,NA,TRBJ2-1,TRBV11-3,NA
CATRGSSYEQYF,TGTGCTACGCGCGGGAGCTCCTACGAGCAGTACTTC,few,TRBJ2-7,TRBV28,TRBD2
CASSPGGPMSSYEQYF,TGTGCCAGTAGTCCAGGGGGACCGATGAGCTCCTACGAGCAGTACTTC,NA,TRBJ2-7,TRBV19,TRBD1
CASSLGQAYQPQHF,TGTGCCAGCAGCTTGGGACAGGCTTATCAGCCCCAGCATTTT,NA,TRBJ1-5,TRBV7-2,TRBD1
CASSGEYRGPNEKLFF,TGCGCCAGCAGCGGGGAATACAGGGGTCCCAATGAAAAACTGTTTTTT,NA,TRBJ1-4,TRBV5-1,TRBD1
CASSPADRNTEAFF,TGTGCCAGCAGCCCCGCGGACAGGAACACTGAAGCTTTCTTT,few,TRBJ1-1,TRBV6-6,NA
CASSVGGLFGDTEAFF,TGTGCCAGCAGCGTAGGAGGGTTATTCGGTGACACTGAAGCTTTCTTT,NA,TRBJ1-1,TRBV9,NA
CASSSPGGGGVGEQFF,TGTGCCAGTAGTTCACCGGGGGGCGGGGGAGTCGGTGAGCAGTTCTTC,once,TRBJ2-1,TRBV19,NA
CASSYDAGARTQYF,TGTGCCAGCAGTTACGACGCAGGGGCCCGGACCCAGTACTTC,NA,TRBJ2-5,TRBV6-5,NA
CASSESPFRDEQYF,TGCGCCAGCAGTGAGTCGCCCTTCAGGGACGAGCAGTACTTC,once,TRBJ2-7,TRBV10-1,NA
CSSNRVYGYTF,TGCAGTTCAAACAGGGTCTATGGCTACACCTTC,NA,TRBJ1-2,TRBV20-1,NA
CASSLLSGGRKGEQFF,TGTGCCAGCAGCCTACTGTCTGGTGGGAGAAAAGGTGAGCAGTTCTTC,NA,TRBJ2-1,TRBV28,NA
CASSKTGANEKLFF,TGTGCCAGCAGCAAGACAGGAGCTAATGAAAAACTGTTTTTT,NA,TRBJ1-4,TRBV7-2,NA
CASSWGWAGGTYEQYF,TGTGCCAGCAGCTGGGGTTGGGCGGGGGGGACCTACGAGCAGTACTTC,NA,TRBJ2-7,TRBV11-2,TRBD2
CASSPLGTGDEKLFF,TGTGCCAGCTCACCACTTGGGACAGGGGACGAAAAACTGTTTTTT,NA,TRBJ1-4,TRBV18,TRBD1
CASSLAGNTEAFF,TGCGCCAGCAGCTTGGCAGGGAACACTGAAGCTTTCTTT,few,TRBJ1-1,TRBV5-1,NA
CASTSDTDSGNTIYF,TGTGCCAGTACCTCTGACACGGACTCTGGAAACACCATATATTTT,NA,TRBJ1-3,TRBV19,NA
CASSLSADATGRARGYTF,TGTGCCAGCAGCTTGAGTGCGGATGCAACAGGGCGCGCGCGGGGCTACACCTTC,few,TRBJ1-2,TRBV7-8,NA
CASSLGTGTDTQYF,TGTGCCAGCAGCTTGGGGACAGGCACAGATACGCAGTATTTT,NA,TRBJ2-3,TRBV7-8,TRBD1
CASSLEGQYTEAFF,TGCGCCAGCAGCTTGGAGGGACAGTACACTGAAGCTTTCTTT,NA,TRBJ1-1,TRBV5-1,TRBD1
CASSFGVAKPYNEQFF,TGTGCCAGCAGTTTTGGAGTAGCCAAACCCTACAATGAGCAGTTCTTC,NA,TRBJ2-1,TRBV28,NA
CASRLTGQGDQPQHF,TGCGCCAGCAGGCTAACGGGACAGGGCGATCAGCCCCAGCATTTT,NA,TRBJ1-5,TRBV5-1,TRBD1
CASSIDRTSGSIATQYF,TGTGCCAGTAGTATAGATCGAACTAGCGGGAGTATCGCTACGCAGTATTTT,NA,TRBJ2-3,TRBV19,TRBD2
CASSPPPKFVRSYEGYTF,TGTGCCAGCTCACCACCGCCCAAGTTTGTACGGTCGTATGAAGGCTACACCTTC,NA,TRBJ1-2,TRBV18,NA
CASSARQGTNYEQFF,TGTGCCAGCAGCGCCAGACAGGGAACCAACTATGAGCAGTTCTTC,NA,TRBJ2-1,TRBV9,TRBD1
CASAPGTLGNYEQYF,TGTGCCAGCGCGCCCGGGACTCTTGGAAATTACGAGCAGTACTTC,NA,TRBJ2-7,TRBV27,NA
CASRRLAGSTDTQYF,TGTGCCAGCAGGAGACTTGCGGGAAGCACAGATACGCAGTATTTT,NA,TRBJ2-3,TRBV6-5,NA